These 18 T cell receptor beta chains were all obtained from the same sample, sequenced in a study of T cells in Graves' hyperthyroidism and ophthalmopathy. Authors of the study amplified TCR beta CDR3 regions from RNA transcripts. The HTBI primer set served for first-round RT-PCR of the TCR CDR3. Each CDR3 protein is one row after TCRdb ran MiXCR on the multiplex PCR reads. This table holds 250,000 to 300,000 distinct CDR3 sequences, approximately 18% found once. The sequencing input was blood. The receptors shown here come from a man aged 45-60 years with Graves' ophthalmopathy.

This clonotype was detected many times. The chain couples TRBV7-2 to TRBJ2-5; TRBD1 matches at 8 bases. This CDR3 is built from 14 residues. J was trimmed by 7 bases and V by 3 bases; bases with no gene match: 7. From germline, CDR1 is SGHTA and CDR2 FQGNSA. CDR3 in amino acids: CASSFPGGSGTQYF. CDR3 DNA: TGTGCCAGCAGCTTCCCAGGGGGCTCCGGGACCCAGTACTTC.

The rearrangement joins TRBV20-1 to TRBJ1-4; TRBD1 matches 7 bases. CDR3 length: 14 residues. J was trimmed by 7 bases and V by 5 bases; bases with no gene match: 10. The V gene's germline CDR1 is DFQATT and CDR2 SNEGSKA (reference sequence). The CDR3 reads CSAGTGTATEKLFF. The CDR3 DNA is TGCAGTGCTGGCACCGGGACAGCCACTGAAAAACTGTTTTTT.

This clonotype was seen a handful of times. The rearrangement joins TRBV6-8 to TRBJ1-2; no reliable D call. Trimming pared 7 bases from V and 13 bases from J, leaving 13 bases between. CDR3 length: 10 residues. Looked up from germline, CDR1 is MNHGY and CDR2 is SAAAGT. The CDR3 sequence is CASKRLQGTF. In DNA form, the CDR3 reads TGTGCCAGCAAGAGGTTACAAGGCACCTTC.

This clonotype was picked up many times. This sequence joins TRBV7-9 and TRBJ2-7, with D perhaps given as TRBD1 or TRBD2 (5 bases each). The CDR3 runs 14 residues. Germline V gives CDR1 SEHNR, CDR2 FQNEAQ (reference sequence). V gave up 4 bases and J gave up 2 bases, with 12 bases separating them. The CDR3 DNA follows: TGTGCCAGCAGCTCCCGGGACCTTCCCTACGAGCAGTACTTC. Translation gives CASSSRDLPYEQYF.

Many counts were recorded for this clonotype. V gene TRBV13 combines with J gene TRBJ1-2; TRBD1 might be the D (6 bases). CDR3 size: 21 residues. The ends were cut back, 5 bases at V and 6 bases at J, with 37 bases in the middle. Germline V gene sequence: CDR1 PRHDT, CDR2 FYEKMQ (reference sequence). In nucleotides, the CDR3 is TGTGCCAGCAGCCGCCGTTGGGACACTGACGGGGGATACTATAAAGGGGATGGCTACACCTTC. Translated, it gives CASSRRWDTDGGYYKGDGYTF.

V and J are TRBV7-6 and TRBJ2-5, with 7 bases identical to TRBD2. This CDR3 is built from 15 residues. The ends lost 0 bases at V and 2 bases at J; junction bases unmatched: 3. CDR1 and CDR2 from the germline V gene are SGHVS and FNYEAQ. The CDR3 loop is CASSLAGGSQETQYF. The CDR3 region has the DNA TGTGCCAGCAGCTTAGCGGGAGGGAGTCAAGAGACCCAGTACTTC.

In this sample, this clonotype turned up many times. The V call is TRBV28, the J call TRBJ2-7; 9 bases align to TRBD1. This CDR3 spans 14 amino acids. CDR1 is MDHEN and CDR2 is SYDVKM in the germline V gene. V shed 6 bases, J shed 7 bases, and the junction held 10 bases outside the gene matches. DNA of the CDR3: TGTGCCAGCAGCCGGGACAGGGAGGGAGAGGAGCAGTACTTC. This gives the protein CASSRDREGEEQYF.

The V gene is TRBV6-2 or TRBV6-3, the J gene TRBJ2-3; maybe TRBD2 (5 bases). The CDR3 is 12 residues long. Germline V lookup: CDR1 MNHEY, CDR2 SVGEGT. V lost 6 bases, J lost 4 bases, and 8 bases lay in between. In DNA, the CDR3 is TGTGCCAGCAGACTAGAATCAGATACGCAGTATTTT. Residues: CASRLESDTQYF.

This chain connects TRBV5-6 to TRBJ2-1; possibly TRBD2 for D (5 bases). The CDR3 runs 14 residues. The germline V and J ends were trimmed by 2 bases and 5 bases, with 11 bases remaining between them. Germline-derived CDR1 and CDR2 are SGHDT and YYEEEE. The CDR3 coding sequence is TGTGCCAGCAGCTTAGGCCCGGGGAACAATGAGCAGTTCTTC. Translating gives CASSLGPGNNEQFF.

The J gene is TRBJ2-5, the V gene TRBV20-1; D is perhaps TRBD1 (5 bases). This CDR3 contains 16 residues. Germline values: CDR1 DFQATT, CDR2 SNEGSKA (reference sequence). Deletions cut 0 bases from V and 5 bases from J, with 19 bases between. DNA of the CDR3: TGCAGTGCTAGAGATAACCCCAGGGTCCCGTGGGAGACCCAGTACTTC. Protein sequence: CSARDNPRVPWETQYF.

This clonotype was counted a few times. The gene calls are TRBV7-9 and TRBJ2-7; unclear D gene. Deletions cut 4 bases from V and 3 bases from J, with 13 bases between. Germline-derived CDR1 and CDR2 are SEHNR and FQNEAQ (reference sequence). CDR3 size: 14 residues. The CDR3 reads CASSSRLLSYEQYF. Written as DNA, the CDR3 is TGTGCCAGCAGCTCGCGGCTTTTGAGCTACGAGCAGTACTTC.

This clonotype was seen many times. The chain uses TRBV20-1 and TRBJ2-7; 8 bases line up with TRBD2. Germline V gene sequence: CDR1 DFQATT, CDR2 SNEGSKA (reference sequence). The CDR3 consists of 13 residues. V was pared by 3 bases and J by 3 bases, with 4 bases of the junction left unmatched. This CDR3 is CSASTGGDYEQYF. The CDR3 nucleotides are TGCAGTGCTAGTACGGGAGGGGACTACGAGCAGTACTTC.

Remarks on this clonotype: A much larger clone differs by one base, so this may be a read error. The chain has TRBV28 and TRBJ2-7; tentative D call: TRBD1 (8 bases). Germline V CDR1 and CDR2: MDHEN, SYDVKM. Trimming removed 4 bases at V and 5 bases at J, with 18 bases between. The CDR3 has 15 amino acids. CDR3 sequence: CASSSGGQDVDEQYF. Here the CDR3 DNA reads TGTGCCAGCAGTTCGGGGGGACAGGACGTAGACGAGCAGTACTTC. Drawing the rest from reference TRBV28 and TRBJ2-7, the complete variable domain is DVKVTQSSRYLVKRTGEKVFLECVQDMDHENMFWYRQDPGLGLRLIYFSYDVKMKEKGDIPEGYSVSREKKERFSLILESASTNQTSMYLCASSSGGQDVDEQYFGPGTRLTVT.

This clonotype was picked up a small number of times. In DNA form, the CDR3 reads TGTGCCAGCAGCGTAGTTGGTGGTGGCAGGGGGAACACTGAAGCTTTCTTT. It yields the protein CASSVVGGGRGNTEAFF. The rearrangement links TRBV9 to TRBJ1-1, with D possibly TRBD1 on 6 matching bases. This CDR3 contains 17 residues. Germline values: CDR1 SGDLS, CDR2 YYNGEE. V was clipped by 0 bases and J by 1 base, with 16 bases between them.

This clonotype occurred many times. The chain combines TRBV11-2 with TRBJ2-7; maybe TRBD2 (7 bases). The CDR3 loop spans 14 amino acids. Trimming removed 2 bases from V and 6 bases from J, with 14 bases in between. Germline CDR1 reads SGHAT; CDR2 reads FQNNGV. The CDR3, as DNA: TGTGCCAGCAGCTTAAAGGCGGGGGCGATCGAGCAGTACTTC. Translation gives CASSLKAGAIEQYF.

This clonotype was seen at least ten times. The CDR3 region is CASSPSGNTGELFF. DNA for the CDR3: TGTGCCAGTAGTCCATCCGGCAACACCGGGGAGCTGTTTTTT. V gene TRBV19 combines with J gene TRBJ2-2, with D unclear. The V gene's germline CDR1 is LNHDA and CDR2 SQIVND (reference sequence). V shed 5 bases and J shed 2 bases, with 9 bases lying between them. This CDR3 has 14 amino acids.

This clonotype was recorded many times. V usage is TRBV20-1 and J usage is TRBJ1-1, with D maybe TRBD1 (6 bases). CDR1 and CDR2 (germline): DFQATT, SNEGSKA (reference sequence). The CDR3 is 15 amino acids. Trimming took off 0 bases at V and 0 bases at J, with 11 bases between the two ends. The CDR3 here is CSARENRGVNTEAFF. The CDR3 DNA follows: TGCAGTGCTAGAGAGAATAGGGGGGTGAACACTGAAGCTTTCTTT.

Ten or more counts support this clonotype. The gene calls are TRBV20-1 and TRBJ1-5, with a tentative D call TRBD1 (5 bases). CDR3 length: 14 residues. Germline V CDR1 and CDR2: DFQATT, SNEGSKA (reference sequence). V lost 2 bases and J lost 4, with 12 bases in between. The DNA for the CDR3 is TGCAGTGCTAGATATACAGGTTCTAATCAGCCCCAGCATTTT. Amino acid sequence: CSARYTGSNQPQHF.